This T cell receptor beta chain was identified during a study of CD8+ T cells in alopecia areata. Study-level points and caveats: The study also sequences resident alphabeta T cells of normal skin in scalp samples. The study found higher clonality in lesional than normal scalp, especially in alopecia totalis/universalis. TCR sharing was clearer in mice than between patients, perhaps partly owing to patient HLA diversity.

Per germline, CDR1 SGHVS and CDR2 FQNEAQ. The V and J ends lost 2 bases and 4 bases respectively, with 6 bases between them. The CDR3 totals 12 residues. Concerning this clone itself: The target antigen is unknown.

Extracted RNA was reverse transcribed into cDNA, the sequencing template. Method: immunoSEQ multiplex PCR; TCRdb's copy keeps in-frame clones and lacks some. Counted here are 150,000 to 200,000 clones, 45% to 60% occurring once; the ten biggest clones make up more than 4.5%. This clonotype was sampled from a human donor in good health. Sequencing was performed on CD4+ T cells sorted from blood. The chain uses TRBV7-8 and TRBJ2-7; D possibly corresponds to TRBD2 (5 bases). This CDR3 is CASSLTGYEQYF. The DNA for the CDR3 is TGTGCCAGCAGCTTAACGGGGTACGAGCAGTACTTC.